This T cell receptor (beta chain) was recovered during a study of regulatory T cells in long-lasting Graves disease. The table lists this clonotype with a few counts. The CDR3 sequence is 14 residues long. V lost 5 bases to trimming and J lost 4 bases, with 15 bases between them. From germline, CDR1 is SGHAT and CDR2 FQDESV (reference sequence). Time point given: newly diagnosed GD, antithyroid drugs for less than 3 months. Following extraction of RNA from PBMCs, that RNA was used to make the TCR library. In building TCR beta libraries, iRepertoire HTBI primers were used together with Arm-PCR of CDR3 regions. TCRdb reprocessed the multiplex PCR reads via MiXCR and lists one record per CDR3 protein. The table records about 610,000 distinct CDR3 sequences, about 16% of them present only once. The same sample was also studied in work on T cells in Graves' hyperthyroidism and ophthalmopathy. That work adds: Patients with ophthalmopathy were separated from those with stable hyperthyroidism by a 13 V-J model.

This specimen consisted of peripheral blood mononuclear cells (PBMCs), obtained at new diagnosis, from a patient treated with antithyroid drugs. The receptor was derived from a man younger than 35 with Graves disease. The rearrangement uses TRBV11-1 and TRBJ2-7, with D perhaps TRBD2 (6 bases). DNA of the CDR3: TGTGCCAGCAGCCCAAATGGAGGGGAATACGAGCAGTACTTC. Residues: CASSPNGGEYEQYF.